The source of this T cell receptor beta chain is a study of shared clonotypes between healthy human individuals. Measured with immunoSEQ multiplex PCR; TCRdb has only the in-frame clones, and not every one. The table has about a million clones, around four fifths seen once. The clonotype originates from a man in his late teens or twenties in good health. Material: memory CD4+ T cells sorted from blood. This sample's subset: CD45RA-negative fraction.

CDR3 nucleotides: TGTGCCAGCACCCAGACAGGTTACTATAATTCACCCCTCCACTTT. As protein: CASTQTGYYNSPLHF. The rearrangement uses TRBV28 and TRBJ1-6; the D gene is possibly TRBD1 (6 bases). Germline V CDR1 and CDR2: MDHEN, SYDVKM. This CDR3 is built from 15 residues. V was trimmed by 7 bases and J by 3 bases, leaving 13 bases between them.